Listed here are 7 T cell receptor beta chains from one sample, sequenced in a study of tissue T cells after allogeneic stem cell transplantation. The repertoire was sequenced with immunoSEQ multiplex PCR; TCRdb's copy has only in-frame clones and lacks some. This table has 20,000 to 25,000 clones, approximately 70% appearing once. Sequenced sample: blood. All receptors derive from a female BALB/c mouse in good health. The strain's MHC type: H2-d.

Concerning this clone itself: Gene names are the mouse ones. The CDR3 is cut off 1 residue early in the read; its end comes from the germline J gene. V gene TRBV13-2 combines with J gene TRBJ2-3; 7 nucleotides agree with TRBD2. V trimming: 5 bases; J trimming: 0 bases; junction bases outside the gene matches: 6. Germline V gene sequence: CDR1 NNHNN, CDR2 SYGAGS (reference sequence). The CDR3 has 15 amino acids. CDR3 loop: CASGKLGSSAETLYF. The DNA read from the CDR3 is TGTGCCAGCGGAAAACTGGGGTCTAGTGCAGAAACGCTGTAT.

A word on this clone: Mouse gene names and germline throughout. The read comes to an end 1 residue before the CDR3 does, leaving the germline J gene to fill in the end. The chain uses TRBV20 and TRBJ2-3; tentatively, D is TRBD1 (6 bases). The CDR3 contains 14 residues. Per germline, CDR1 GFQATS and CDR2 STVNSAI. The V end lost 0 bases, the J end lost 2 bases, and 9 bases lay between the germline ends. CDR3 DNA, as far as it was read: TGTGGTGCTAGGGAGGCAGGGGTTGCAGAAACGCTGTAT. Residues: CGAREAGVAETLY. The full-length CDR3 reads as CGAREAGVAETLYF.

To note about this clone: Gene labels here are mouse ones. The CDR3 end falls 1 residue outside the read, so it is completed with the germline J gene. The V call is TRBV19, the J call TRBJ1-6; D might be TRBD1 (5 bases). TRBJ1-6 qualifies as an ORF whose function is uncertain. CDR1 is FNHDT, CDR2 SITEND, per germline (reference sequence). This CDR3 comprises 15 residues. Trimming cost V 2 bases and J 2 bases, with 8 bases left between them. The part of the CDR3 DNA that was read is TGTGCCAGCAGTATTTGGGGGGCCTATAATTCGCCCCTCTAC. It yields the protein CASSIWGAYNSPLY. The whole CDR3 is CASSIWGAYNSPLYF.

Remarks on this clone: The genes and germline here are from mouse. The sequenced part of the CDR3 DNA is TGTGCCAGCAGCTTAGAAGGGGGCGACACCGGGCAGCTCTAC. This sequence encodes CASSLEGGDTGQLY. The CDR3 in full is CASSLEGGDTGQLYF. The chain joins TRBV3 to TRBJ2-2; TRBD1 is a possible D gene (7 bases). The CDR3 is cut off 1 residue early in the read; its end comes from the germline J gene. V shed 1 base and J shed 3 bases, with 9 bases lying between them. The CDR3 consists of 15 residues. The germline gives CDR1 SNHLY, CDR2 FYNGKV (reference sequence).

A note on this clone: The genes and germline here are from mouse. The DNA ends 1 residue before the CDR3 does, and the rest of the CDR3 is filled in from the germline J gene. This sequence joins TRBV1 and TRBJ1-4; D call uncertain. V was cut by 3 bases and J by 1 base, with 0 bases left in between. Germline V gene data show CDR1 as NSQYPW and CDR2 as LRSPGD (reference sequence). The CDR3 is 12 residues long. CDR3: CTCSASNERLFF. The sequenced CDR3 bases are TGCACCTGCAGTGCTTCCAACGAAAGATTATTT. Looking up the rest from reference TRBV1 and TRBJ1-4 gives the full variable domain: VTLLEQNPRWRLVPRGQAVNLRCILKNSQYPWMSWYQQDLQKQLQWLFTLRSPGDKEVKSLPGADYLATRVTDTELRLQVANMSQGRTLYCTCSASNERLFFGHGTKLSVL.

Comments on this clone: All gene names here are mouse names. The CDR3 extends 1 residue past the end of the read, so its final part is completed from the germline J gene. The gene calls are TRBV1 and TRBJ2-3; 9 bases are a match to TRBD2. V gave up 2 bases and J gave up 0 bases; unmatched junction bases: 0. Germline V lookup: CDR1 NSQYPW, CDR2 LRSPGD (reference sequence). The CDR3 is 15 residues long. The sequenced part of the CDR3 DNA is TGCACCTGCAGTGCAACTGGGGGGAGTGCAGAAACGCTGTAT. It encodes CTCSATGGSAETLY. The CDR3, in full, reads CTCSATGGSAETLYF.

For this clone: Here the gene names and germline are mouse. Sequencing ends 1 residue short of the CDR3 end; the germline J gene provides the rest. This chain joins TRBV31 and TRBJ1-5; D gene ambiguous. The germline V gene has CDR1 GKSSPN and CDR2 SITVG. The CDR3 runs to 12 residues. Trimming removed 1 base at V and 4 bases at J, with 5 bases between. This CDR3 reads CAWSPSNQAPLF. Partial CDR3 DNA: TGTGCCTGGAGTCCCTCGAACCAGGCTCCGCTT.